The sequence of this TCR beta chain was determined in a study of vaccination and CD4 T cells after COVID-19. Study in general: Control cultures were given a CEFX pool, an HIV-1 Nef pool, or no peptide.

The study sequenced cultured CD4+ T cell DNA using the Oncomine TCR Beta short-read assay. Via MiXCR, TCRdb re-called the PCR reads, giving one row per CDR3 protein. The sample shows about 25,000 distinct CDR3 sequences, under 70% of them seen only once. As concerns this clonotype: What it binds is unknown.

The treatment was: approximately nine-day PBMC culture with coronavirus spike peptide pools or control peptides (ViraFEST assay). This CDR3 spans 15 amino acids. Looked up from germline, CDR1 is MNHNS and CDR2 is SASEGT. Trimming took off 5 bases at V and 0 bases at J, with 14 bases between the two ends. Specimen: CD4+ T cells from blood, cultured in vitro, collected after SARS-CoV-2 vaccination. The source of this sequence is a human donor who received a COVID-19 vaccine. This chain links TRBV6-1 with TRBJ2-7; a weak D match, TRBD2 (7 bases). For the CDR3, the DNA is TGTGCCAGCAGTACCGAGGGGGGGACCTCCTACGAGCAGTACTTC. Translation: CASSTEGGTSYEQYF.